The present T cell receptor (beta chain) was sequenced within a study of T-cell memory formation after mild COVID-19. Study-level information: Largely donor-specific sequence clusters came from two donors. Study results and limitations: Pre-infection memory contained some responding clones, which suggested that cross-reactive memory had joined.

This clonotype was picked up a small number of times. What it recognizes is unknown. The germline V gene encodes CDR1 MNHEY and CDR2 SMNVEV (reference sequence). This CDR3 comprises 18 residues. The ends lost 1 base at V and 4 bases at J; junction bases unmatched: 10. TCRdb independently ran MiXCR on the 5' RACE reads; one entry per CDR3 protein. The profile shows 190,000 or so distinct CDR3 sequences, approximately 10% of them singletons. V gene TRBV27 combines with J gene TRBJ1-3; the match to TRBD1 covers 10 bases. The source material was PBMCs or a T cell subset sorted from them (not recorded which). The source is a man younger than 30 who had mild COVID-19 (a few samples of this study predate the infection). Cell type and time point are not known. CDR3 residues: CASSLLPRTGGTGNTIYF. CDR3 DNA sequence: TGTGCCAGCAGTTTATTGCCCCGGACAGGGGGGACAGGAAACACCATATATTTT.